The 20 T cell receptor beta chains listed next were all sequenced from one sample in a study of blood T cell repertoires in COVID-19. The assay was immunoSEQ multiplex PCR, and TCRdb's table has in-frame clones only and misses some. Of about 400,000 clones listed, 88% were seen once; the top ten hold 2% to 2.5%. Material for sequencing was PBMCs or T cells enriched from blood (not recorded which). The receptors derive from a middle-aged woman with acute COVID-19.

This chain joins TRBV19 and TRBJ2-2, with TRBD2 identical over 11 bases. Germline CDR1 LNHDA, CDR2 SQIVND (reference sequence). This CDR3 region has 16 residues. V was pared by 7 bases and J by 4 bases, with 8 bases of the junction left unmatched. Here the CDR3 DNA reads TGTGCCAGTACCCGTAGCGGGGGGGCGAGCACCGGGGAGCTGTTTTTT. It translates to CASTRSGGASTGELFF.

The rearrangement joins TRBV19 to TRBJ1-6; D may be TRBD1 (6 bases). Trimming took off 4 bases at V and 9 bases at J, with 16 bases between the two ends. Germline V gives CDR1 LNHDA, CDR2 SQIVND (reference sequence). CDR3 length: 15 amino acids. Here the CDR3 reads CASSTAGTQGSPLHF. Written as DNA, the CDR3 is TGTGCCAGTAGTACCGCCGGGACACAAGGTTCACCCCTCCACTTT.

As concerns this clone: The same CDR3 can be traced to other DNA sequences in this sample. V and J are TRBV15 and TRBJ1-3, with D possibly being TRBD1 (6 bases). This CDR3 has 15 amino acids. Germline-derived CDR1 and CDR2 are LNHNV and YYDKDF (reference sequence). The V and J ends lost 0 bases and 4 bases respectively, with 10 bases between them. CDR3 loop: CATSRDRGPGNTIYF. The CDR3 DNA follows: TGTGCCACCAGCAGAGACAGGGGTCCGGGAAACACCATATATTTT.

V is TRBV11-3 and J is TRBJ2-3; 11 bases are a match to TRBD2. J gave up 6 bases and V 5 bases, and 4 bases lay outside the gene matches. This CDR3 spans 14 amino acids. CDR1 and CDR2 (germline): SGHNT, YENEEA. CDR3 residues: CASSPRTSGDTQYF. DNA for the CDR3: TGTGCCAGCAGCCCCCGGACTAGCGGGGATACGCAGTATTTT.

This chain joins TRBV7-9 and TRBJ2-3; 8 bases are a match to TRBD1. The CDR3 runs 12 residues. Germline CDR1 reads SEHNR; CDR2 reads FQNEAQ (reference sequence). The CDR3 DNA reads TGTGGTGTGGGACAGGCCACAGATACGCAGTATTTT. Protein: CGVGQATDTQYF.

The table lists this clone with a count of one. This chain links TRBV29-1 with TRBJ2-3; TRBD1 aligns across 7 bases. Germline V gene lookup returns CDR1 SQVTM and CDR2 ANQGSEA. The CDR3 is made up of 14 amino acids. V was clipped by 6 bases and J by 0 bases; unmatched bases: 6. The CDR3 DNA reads TGCAGCGTGGGGACAGCCCCTAGCACAGATACGCAGTATTTT. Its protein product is CSVGTAPSTDTQYF.

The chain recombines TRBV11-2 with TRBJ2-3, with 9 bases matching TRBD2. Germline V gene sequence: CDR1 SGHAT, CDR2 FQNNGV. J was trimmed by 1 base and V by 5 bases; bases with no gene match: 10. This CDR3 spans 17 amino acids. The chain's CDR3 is CASSPRGASGGTDTQYF. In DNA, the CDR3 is TGTGCCAGCAGCCCTAGGGGGGCTAGCGGGGGCACAGATACGCAGTATTTT.

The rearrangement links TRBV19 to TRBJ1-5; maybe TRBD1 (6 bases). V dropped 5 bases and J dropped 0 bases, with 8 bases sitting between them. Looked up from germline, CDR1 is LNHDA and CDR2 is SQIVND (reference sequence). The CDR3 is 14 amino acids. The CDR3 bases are TGTGCCAGTAGTCTGACAGGTAGCAATCAGCCCCAGCATTTT. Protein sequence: CASSLTGSNQPQHF.

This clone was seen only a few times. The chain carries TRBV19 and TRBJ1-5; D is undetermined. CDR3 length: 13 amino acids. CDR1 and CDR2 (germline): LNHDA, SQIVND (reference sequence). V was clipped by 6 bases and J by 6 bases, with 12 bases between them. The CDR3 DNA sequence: TGTGCCAGTAGCGCGGGGTTGGGTCAGCCCCAGCATTTT. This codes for CASSAGLGQPQHF. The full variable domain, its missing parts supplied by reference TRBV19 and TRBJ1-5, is DGGITQSPKYLFRKEGQNVTLSCEQNLNHDAMYWYRQDPGQGLRLIYYSQIVNDFQKGDIAEGYSVSREKKESFPLTVTSAQKNPTAFYLCASSAGLGQPQHFGDGTRLSIL.

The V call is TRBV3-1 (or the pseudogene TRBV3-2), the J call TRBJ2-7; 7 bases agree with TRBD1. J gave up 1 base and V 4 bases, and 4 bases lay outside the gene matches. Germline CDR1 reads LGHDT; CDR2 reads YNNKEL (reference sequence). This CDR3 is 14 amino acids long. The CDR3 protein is CASSPGTESYEQYF. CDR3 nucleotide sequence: TGTGCCAGCAGCCCGGGGACAGAGTCCTACGAGCAGTACTTC.

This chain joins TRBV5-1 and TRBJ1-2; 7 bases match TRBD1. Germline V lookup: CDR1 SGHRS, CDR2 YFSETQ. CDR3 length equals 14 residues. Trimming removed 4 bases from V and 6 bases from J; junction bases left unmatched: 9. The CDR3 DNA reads TGCGCCAGCAGCCCTCAACAGGGGACCGATGGCTACACCTTC. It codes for CASSPQQGTDGYTF.

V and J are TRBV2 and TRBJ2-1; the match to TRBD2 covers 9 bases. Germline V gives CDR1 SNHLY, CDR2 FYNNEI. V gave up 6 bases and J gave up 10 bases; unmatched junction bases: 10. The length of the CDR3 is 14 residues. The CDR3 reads CASRSRGGAEEQFF. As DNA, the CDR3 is TGTGCCAGCAGGTCACGCGGGGGGGCGGAGGAGCAGTTCTTC.

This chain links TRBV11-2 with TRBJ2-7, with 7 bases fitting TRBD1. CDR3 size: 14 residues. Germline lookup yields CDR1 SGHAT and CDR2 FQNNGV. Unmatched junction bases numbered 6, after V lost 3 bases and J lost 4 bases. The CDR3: CASSFHRGRYEQYF. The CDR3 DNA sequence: TGTGCCAGCAGCTTCCACAGGGGCCGATACGAGCAGTACTTC.

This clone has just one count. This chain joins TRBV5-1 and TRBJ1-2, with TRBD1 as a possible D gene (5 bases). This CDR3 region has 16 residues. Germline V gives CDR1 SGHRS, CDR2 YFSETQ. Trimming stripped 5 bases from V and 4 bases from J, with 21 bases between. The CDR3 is CASRLQHRDWTYGYTF. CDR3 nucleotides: TGCGCCAGCAGACTTCAACATCGGGACTGGACCTATGGCTACACCTTC. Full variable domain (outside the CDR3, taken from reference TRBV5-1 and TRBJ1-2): KAGVTQTPRYLIKTRGQQVTLSCSPISGHRSVSWYQQTPGQGLQFLFEYFSETQRNKGNFPGRFSGRQFSNSRSEMNVSTLELGDSALYLCASRLQHRDWTYGYTFGSGTRLTVV.

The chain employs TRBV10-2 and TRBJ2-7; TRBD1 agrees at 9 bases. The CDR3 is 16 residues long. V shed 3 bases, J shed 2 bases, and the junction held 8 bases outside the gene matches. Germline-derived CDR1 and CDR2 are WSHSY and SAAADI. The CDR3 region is CASSESGRTGAYEQYF. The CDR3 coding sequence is TGCGCCAGCAGTGAAAGTGGGAGGACAGGGGCCTACGAGCAGTACTTC.

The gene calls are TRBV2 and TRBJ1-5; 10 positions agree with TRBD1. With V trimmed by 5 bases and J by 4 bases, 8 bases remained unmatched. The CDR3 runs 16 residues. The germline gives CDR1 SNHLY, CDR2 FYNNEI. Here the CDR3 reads CASSIARTGGNQPQHF. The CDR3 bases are TGTGCCAGCAGTATAGCCAGGACAGGGGGTAATCAGCCCCAGCATTTT.

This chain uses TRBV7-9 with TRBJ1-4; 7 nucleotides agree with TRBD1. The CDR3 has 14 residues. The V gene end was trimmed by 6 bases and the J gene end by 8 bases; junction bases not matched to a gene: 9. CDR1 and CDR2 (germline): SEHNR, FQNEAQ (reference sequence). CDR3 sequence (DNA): TGTGCCAGCAGGATCCGGGACAGTGACGAAAAACTGTTTTTT. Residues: CASRIRDSDEKLFF. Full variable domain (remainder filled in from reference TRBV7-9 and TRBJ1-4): DTGVSQNPRHKITKRGQNVTFRCDPISEHNRLYWYRQTLGQGPEFLTYFQNEAQLEKSRLLSDRFSAERPKGSFSTLEIQRTEQGDSAMYLCASRIRDSDEKLFFGSGTQLSVL.

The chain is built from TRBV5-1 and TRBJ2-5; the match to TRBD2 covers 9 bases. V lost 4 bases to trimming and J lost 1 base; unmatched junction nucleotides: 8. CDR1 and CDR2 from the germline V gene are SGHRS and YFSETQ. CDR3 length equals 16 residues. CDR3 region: CASSRSSGGSQETQYF. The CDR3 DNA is TGCGCCAGCAGCCGAAGTAGCGGGGGTAGCCAAGAGACCCAGTACTTC.

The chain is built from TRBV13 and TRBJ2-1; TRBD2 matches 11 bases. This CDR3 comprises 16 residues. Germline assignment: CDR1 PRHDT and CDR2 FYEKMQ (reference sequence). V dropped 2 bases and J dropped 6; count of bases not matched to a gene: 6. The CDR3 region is CASSLTRLAGGNEQFF. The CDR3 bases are TGTGCCAGCAGCTTAACCCGGCTAGCGGGGGGCAATGAGCAGTTCTTC.

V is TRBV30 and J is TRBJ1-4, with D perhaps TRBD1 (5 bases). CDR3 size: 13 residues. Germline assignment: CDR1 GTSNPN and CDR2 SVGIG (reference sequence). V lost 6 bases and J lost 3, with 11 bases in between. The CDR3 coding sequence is TGTGCCTGTACCAGGGAGGCTAATGAAAAACTGTTTTTT. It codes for CACTREANEKLFF.